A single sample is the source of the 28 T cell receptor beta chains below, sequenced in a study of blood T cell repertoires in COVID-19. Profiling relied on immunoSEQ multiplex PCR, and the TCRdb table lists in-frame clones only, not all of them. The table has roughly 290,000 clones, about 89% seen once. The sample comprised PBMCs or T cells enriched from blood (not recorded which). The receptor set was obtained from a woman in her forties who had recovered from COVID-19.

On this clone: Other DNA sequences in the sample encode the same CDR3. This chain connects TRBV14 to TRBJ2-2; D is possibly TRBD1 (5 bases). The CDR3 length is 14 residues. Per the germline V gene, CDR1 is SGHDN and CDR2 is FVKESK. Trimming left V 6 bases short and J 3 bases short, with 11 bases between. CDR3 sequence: CASSRQGYTGELFF. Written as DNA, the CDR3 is TGTGCCAGCAGTAGGCAGGGCTACACCGGGGAGCTGTTTTTT.

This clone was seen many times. The CDR3 nucleotides are TGTGCCAGCAGCCAAGATTACGGAGGGAGCGGGAGGGAGCAGTACTTC. Encoded protein: CASSQDYGGSGREQYF. The rearrangement uses TRBV3-1 (or the pseudogene TRBV3-2) and TRBJ2-7, with 9 bases that match TRBD2. The germline gives CDR1 LGHDT, CDR2 YNNKEL (reference sequence). V lost 0 bases to trimming and J lost 7 bases; unmatched junction nucleotides: 10. CDR3 size: 16 residues.

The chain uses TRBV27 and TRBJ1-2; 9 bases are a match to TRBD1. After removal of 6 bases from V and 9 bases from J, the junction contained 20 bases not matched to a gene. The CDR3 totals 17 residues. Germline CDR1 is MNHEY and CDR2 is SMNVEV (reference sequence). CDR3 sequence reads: CASSTGTGFSERYRYTF. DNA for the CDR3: TGTGCCAGCAGCACCGGGACAGGGTTTTCTGAGAGGTATCGCTACACCTTC.

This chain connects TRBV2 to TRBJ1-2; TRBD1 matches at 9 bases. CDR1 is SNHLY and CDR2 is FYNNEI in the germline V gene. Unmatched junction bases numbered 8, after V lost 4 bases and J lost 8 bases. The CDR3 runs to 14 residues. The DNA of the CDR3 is TGTGCCAGCAGTGGAGATGGGACAGGGTTCGGCTACACCTTC. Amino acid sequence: CASSGDGTGFGYTF. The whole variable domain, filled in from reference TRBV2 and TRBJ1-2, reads EPEVTQTPSHQVTQMGQEVILRCVPISNHLYFYWYRQILGQKVEFLVSFYNNEISEKSEIFDDQFSVERPDGSNFTLKIRSTKLEDSAMYFCASSGDGTGFGYTFGSGTRLTVV.

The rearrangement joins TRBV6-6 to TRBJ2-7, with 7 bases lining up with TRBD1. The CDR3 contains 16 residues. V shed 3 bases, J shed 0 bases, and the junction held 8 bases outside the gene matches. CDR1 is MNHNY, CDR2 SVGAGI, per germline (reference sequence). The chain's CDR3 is CASSYPGTVGSYEQYF. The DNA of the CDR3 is TGTGCCAGCAGTTATCCCGGGACAGTGGGCTCCTACGAGCAGTACTTC.

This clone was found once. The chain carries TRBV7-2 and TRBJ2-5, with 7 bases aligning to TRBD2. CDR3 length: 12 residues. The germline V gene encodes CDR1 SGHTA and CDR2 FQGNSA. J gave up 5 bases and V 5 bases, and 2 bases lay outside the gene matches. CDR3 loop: CASSLGRETQYF. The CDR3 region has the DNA TGTGCCAGCAGCCTCGGGAGGGAGACCCAGTACTTC.

The CDR3 region is CASSFSAGGGYTF. The CDR3 DNA is TGTGCCAGCAGCTTTAGCGCGGGGGGTGGCTACACCTTC. The rearrangement uses TRBV7-9 and TRBJ1-2, with D maybe TRBD1 (5 bases). The germline V gene has CDR1 SEHNR and CDR2 FQNEAQ (reference sequence). The CDR3 is 13 amino acids. V lost 3 bases and J lost 7, with 12 bases in between.

The CDR3 DNA follows: TGTGCCAGCAGTTTGTCGGGGAACACTGAAGCTTTCTTT. Its translation: CASSLSGNTEAFF. The genes are TRBV12-3 or TRBV12-4 and TRBJ1-1; D unclear. The V end lost 3 bases, the J end lost 1 base, and 6 bases lay between the germline ends. The CDR3 is made up of 13 amino acids.

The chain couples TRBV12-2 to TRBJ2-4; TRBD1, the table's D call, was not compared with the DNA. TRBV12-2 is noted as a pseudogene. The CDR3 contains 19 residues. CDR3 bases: TGTGCAAGTCGCTTAGTGGGGGACAGGGTAATTAGCCAAGAAAACATTCAGTACTTC. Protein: CASRLVGDRVISQENIQYF.

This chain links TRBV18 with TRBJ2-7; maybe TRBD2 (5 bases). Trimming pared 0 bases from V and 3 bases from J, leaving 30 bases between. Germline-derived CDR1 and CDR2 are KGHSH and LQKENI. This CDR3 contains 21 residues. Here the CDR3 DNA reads TGTGCCAGCTCACCACCAAGCAAAGTCCCCCGTAGCGTAGTTCCCCTCTACGAGCAGTACTTC. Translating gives CASSPPSKVPRSVVPLYEQYF.

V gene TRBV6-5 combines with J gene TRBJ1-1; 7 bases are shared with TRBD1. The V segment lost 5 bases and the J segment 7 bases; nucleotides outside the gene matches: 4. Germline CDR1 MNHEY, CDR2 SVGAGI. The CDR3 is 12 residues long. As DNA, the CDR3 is TGTGCCAGCAGTCCAAGACAGGGTGAAGCTTTCTTT. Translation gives CASSPRQGEAFF.

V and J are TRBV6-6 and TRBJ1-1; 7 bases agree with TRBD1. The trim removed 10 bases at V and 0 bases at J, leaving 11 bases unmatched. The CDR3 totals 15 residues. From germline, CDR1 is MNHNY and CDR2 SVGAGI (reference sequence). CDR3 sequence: CATSKGQQMNTEAFF. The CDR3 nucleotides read TGTGCCACCTCAAAGGGACAGCAAATGAACACTGAAGCTTTCTTT.

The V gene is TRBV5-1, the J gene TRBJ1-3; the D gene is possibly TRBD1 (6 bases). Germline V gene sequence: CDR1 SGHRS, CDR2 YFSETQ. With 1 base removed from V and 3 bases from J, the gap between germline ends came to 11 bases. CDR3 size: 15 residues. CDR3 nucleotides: TGCGCCAGCAGCTTGAACAGGGAATTTGGAAACACCATATATTTT. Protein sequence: CASSLNREFGNTIYF.

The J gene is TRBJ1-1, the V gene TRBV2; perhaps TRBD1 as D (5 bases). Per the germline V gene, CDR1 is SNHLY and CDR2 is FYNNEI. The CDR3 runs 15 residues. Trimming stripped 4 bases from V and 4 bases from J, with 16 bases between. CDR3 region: CASSVSGAGATEAFF. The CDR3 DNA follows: TGTGCCAGCAGTGTTAGCGGGGCTGGGGCCACTGAAGCTTTCTTT.

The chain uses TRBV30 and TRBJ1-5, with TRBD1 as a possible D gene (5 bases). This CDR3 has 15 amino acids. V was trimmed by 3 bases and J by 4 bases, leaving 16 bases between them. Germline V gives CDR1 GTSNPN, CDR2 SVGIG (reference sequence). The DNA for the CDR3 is TGTGCCTGGAGGCCCCGGGGGTTTGGAAATCAGCCCCAGCATTTT. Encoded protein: CAWRPRGFGNQPQHF.

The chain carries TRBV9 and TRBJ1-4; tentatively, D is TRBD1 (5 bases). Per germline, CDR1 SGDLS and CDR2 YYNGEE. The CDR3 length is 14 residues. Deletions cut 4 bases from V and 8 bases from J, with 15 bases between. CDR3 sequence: CASSPSAAGEKLFF. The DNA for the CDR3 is TGTGCCAGCAGCCCATCGGCGGCAGGGGAAAAACTGTTTTTT.

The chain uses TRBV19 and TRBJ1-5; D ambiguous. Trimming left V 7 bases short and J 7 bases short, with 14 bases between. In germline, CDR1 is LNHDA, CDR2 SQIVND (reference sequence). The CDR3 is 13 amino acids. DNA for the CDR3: TGTGCCAGTAAAGCCCCGGGGTACCAGCCCCAGCATTTT. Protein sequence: CASKAPGYQPQHF. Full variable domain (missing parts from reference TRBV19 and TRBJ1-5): DGGITQSPKYLFRKEGQNVTLSCEQNLNHDAMYWYRQDPGQGLRLIYYSQIVNDFQKGDIAEGYSVSREKKESFPLTVTSAQKNPTAFYLCASKAPGYQPQHFGDGTRLSIL.

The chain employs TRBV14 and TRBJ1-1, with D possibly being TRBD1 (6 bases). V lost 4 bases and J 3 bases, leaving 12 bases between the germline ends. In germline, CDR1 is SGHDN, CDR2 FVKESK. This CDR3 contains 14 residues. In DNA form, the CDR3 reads TGTGCCAGCAGCCGACAGGATTTGTACACTGAAGCTTTCTTT. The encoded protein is CASSRQDLYTEAFF. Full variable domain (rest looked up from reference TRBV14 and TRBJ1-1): EAGVTQFPSHSVIEKGQTVTLRCDPISGHDNLYWYRRVMGKEIKFLLHFVKESKQDESGMPNNRFLAERTGGTYSTLKVQPAELEDSGVYFCASSRQDLYTEAFFGQGTRLTVV.

The CDR3 sequence is CASSPTGGWQETQYF. The DNA for the CDR3 is TGCGCCAGCAGCCCAACAGGGGGGTGGCAAGAGACCCAGTACTTC. V and J are TRBV5-1 and TRBJ2-5; 8 nucleotides agree with TRBD1. The CDR3 is 15 residues long. J was trimmed by 2 bases and V by 4 bases; bases with no gene match: 7. Germline CDR1 SGHRS, CDR2 YFSETQ.

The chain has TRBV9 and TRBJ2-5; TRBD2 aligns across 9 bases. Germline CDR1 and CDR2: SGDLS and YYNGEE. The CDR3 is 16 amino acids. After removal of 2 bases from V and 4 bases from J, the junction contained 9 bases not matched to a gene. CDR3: CASSVTGRGGPETQYF. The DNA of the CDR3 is TGTGCCAGCAGCGTTACAGGGCGGGGGGGCCCAGAGACCCAGTACTTC.

Here the CDR3 reads CASGYRTETGELFF. In nucleotides, the CDR3 is TGTGCCAGCGGATACAGGACGGAAACCGGGGAGCTGTTTTTT. This chain connects TRBV9 to TRBJ2-2, with a weak D call TRBD1 (5 bases). Germline assignment: CDR1 SGDLS and CDR2 YYNGEE. Trimming shortened V by 7 bases and J by 5 bases, and 15 bases separated the two germline ends. The CDR3 is 14 amino acids.

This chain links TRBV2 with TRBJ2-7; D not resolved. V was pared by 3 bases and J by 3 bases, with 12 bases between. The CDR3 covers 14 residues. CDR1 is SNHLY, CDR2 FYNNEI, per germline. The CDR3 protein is CASSDHSPLYEQYF. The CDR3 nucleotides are TGTGCCAGCAGTGATCACAGCCCCCTCTACGAGCAGTACTTC.

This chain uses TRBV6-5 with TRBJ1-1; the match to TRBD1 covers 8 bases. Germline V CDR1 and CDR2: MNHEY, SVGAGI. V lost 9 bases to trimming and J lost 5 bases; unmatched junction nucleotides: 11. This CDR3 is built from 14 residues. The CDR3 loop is CASAQDRGWTEAFF. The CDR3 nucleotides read TGTGCCAGTGCTCAAGACAGGGGATGGACTGAAGCTTTCTTT.

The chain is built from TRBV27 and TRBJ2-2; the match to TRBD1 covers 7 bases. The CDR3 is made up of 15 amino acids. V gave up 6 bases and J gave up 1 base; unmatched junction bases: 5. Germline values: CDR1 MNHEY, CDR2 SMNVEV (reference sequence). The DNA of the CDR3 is TGTGCCAGCAGGGTGGACAGGAGGAACACCGGGGAGCTGTTTTTT. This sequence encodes CASRVDRRNTGELFF.

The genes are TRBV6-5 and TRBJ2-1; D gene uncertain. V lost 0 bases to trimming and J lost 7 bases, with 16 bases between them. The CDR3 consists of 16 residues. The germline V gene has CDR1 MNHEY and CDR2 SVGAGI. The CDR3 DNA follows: TGTGCCAGCAGTTACTCGGGCTCCTCTATAGTTAATGAGCAGTTCTTC. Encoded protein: CASSYSGSSIVNEQFF.

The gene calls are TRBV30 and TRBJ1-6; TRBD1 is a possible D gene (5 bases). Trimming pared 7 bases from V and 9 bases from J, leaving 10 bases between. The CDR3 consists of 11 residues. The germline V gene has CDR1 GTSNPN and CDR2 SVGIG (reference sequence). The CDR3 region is CAYGRVSPLHF. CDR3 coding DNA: TGTGCCTATGGCAGGGTTTCACCCCTCCACTTT. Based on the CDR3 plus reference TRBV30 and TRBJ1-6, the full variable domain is SQTIHQWPATLVQPVGSPLSLECTVEGTSNPNLYWYRQAAGRGLQLLFYSVGIGQISSEVPQNLSASRPQDRQFILSSKKLLLSDSGFYLCAYGRVSPLHFGNGTRLTVT.

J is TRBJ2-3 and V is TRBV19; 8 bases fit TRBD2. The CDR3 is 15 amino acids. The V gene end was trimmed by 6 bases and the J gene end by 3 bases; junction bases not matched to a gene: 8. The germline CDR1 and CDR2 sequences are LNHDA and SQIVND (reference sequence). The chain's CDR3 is CASSHSGGFTDTQYF. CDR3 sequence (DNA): TGTGCCAGTAGCCACAGCGGGGGATTTACAGATACGCAGTATTTT. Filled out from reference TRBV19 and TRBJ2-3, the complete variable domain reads DGGITQSPKYLFRKEGQNVTLSCEQNLNHDAMYWYRQDPGQGLRLIYYSQIVNDFQKGDIAEGYSVSREKKESFPLTVTSAQKNPTAFYLCASSHSGGFTDTQYFGPGTRLTVL.

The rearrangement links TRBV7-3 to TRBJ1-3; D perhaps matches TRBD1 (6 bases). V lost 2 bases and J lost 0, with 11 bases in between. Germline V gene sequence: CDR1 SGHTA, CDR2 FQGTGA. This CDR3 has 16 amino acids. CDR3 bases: TGTGCCAGCAGCTTAGGGGGCAGGAGCTCTGGAAACACCATATATTTT. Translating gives CASSLGGRSSGNTIYF.